The 27 T cell receptor beta chains presented below share a single source sample, sequenced in a study of shared clonotypes between healthy human individuals. CD45RO-negative, CCR7-positively selected cells formed the naive CD8 fraction, excluding terminally differentiated effector memory CD45RA+ cells. Method: immunoSEQ multiplex PCR; TCRdb's copy keeps in-frame clones and lacks some. Of about 610,000 clones listed, about 96% are singletons. Source material: naive CD8+ T cells sorted from blood. Receptor source: a woman in her twenties or thirties in good health.

V usage is TRBV6-5 and J usage is TRBJ2-5; D might be TRBD1 or TRBD2, each matching 5 bases. TRBJ2-7 matches the DNA end more closely, so the J call is doubtful. There are 13 residues in the CDR3. Germline V gives CDR1 MNHEY, CDR2 SVGAGI. The CDR3 here is CASGAEGAYEQYF. CDR3 in DNA: TGTGCCAGTGGGGCTGAGGGAGCCTACGAGCAGTACTTC.

The chain recombines TRBV28 with TRBJ1-1; D perhaps matches TRBD1 (6 bases). The CDR3 sequence is 13 residues long. The V gene lost 6 bases and the J gene lost 6 bases, with 14 bases spanning the gap. Germline CDR1 and CDR2: MDHEN and SYDVKM. In DNA, the CDR3 is TGTGCCAGCAGGTACGCCAGGGGCTCTGAAGCTTTCTTT. Translated: CASRYARGSEAFF.

The chain couples TRBV28 to TRBJ2-7, with D unclear. This CDR3 region has 18 residues. V shed 3 bases and J shed 1 base, with 22 bases lying between them. Germline lookup yields CDR1 MDHEN and CDR2 SYDVKM. The CDR3 reads CASSFPHSTNPNSYEQYF. The CDR3 DNA reads TGTGCCAGCAGTTTCCCCCACTCGACAAACCCCAATTCCTACGAGCAGTACTTC.

J is TRBJ1-5 and V is TRBV6-1; no reliable D call. The CDR3 loop spans 11 amino acids. CDR1 and CDR2 from the germline V gene are MNHNS and SASEGT. CDR3: CAEGTNQPQHF. CDR3 DNA sequence: TGTGCGGAGGGAACCAATCAGCCCCAGCATTTT.

J is TRBJ2-1 and V is TRBV4-1; 13 bases match TRBD2. CDR3 length: 16 residues. Per germline, CDR1 MGHRA and CDR2 YSYEKL. V lost 3 bases to trimming and J lost 9 bases; unmatched junction nucleotides: 8. CDR3 sequence (DNA): TGCGCCAGCAGCCACCGACTAGCGGGAGGTAAGGCTGAGCAGTTCTTC. Residues: CASSHRLAGGKAEQFF.

This sequence joins TRBV11-2 and TRBJ1-1; D is uncertain. V was pared by 5 bases and J by 0 bases, with 13 bases between. This CDR3 contains 15 residues. CDR1 is SGHAT, CDR2 FQNNGV, per germline. The CDR3 sequence: CASSHRGSLNTEAFF. The CDR3 DNA reads as TGTGCCAGCAGCCATCGAGGATCGCTGAACACTGAAGCTTTCTTT.

The V call is TRBV27, the J call TRBJ2-3; TRBD1 aligns across 9 bases. Germline lookup yields CDR1 MNHEY and CDR2 SMNVEV (reference sequence). V gave up 6 bases and J gave up 3 bases; unmatched junction bases: 7. This CDR3 is 15 amino acids long. The CDR3 nucleotides read TGTGCCAGCAGCTCGACAGGGGGGAGGACAGATACGCAGTATTTT. Amino acid sequence: CASSSTGGRTDTQYF.

The V call is TRBV6-1, the J call TRBJ2-7; 9 nucleotides agree with TRBD1. The junction had 8 bases not matched to a gene; V was cut back by 11 bases and J by 6 bases. Germline V gene lookup returns CDR1 MNHNS and CDR2 SASEGT. The CDR3 sequence is 12 residues long. CDR3 nucleotide sequence: TGTGCCGCCCGGGACAGGGTCTCCGAGCAGTACTTC. The encoded protein is CAARDRVSEQYF.

The J gene is TRBJ1-2, the V gene TRBV7-9; 11 bases are shared with TRBD1. The junction had 12 bases not matched to a gene; V was cut back by 7 bases and J by 8 bases. This CDR3 contains 15 residues. The germline V gene encodes CDR1 SEHNR and CDR2 FQNEAQ (reference sequence). Written as DNA, the CDR3 is TGTGCCAGCACCCTCTGGACAGGGGGCCAGGGAGGCTACACCTTC. It encodes CASTLWTGGQGGYTF.

The V and J genes are TRBV5-4 and TRBJ2-5; D uncertain. Germline-derived CDR1 and CDR2 are SGHNT and YYREEE (reference sequence). The CDR3 sequence is 13 residues long. Trimming cost V 5 bases and J 1 base, with 9 bases left between them. In DNA, the CDR3 is TGTGCCAGCAGTACAGAGAGCCAAGAGACCCAGTACTTC. Its translation is CASSTESQETQYF.

V usage is TRBV27 and J usage is TRBJ2-7, with TRBD1 as a possible D gene (6 bases). The CDR3 is 13 residues long. The germline V gene encodes CDR1 MNHEY and CDR2 SMNVEV (reference sequence). The V gene lost 5 bases and the J gene lost 6 bases, with 14 bases spanning the gap. The CDR3 is CASSILSGVEQYF. CDR3 DNA sequence: TGTGCCAGCAGTATACTATCAGGGGTCGAGCAGTACTTC.

Worth noting for this clone: The same CDR3 is also encoded by other DNA sequences in this sample. The genes are TRBV19 and TRBJ2-5; D is possibly TRBD1 or TRBD2 (7 bases each). The V end lost 3 bases, the J end lost 3 bases, and 14 bases lay between the germline ends. The CDR3 runs 15 residues. The V gene's germline CDR1 is LNHDA and CDR2 SQIVND (reference sequence). The CDR3, as DNA: TGTGCCAGTAGTATCGACAGGGAGGGCGAAGAGACCCAGTACTTC. As protein: CASSIDREGEETQYF.

This chain joins TRBV28 and TRBJ2-4, with D perhaps matching TRBD2 (6 bases). Trimming removed 10 bases from V and 4 bases from J, with 20 bases in between. Germline V lookup: CDR1 MDHEN, CDR2 SYDVKM. This CDR3 spans 15 amino acids. Here the CDR3 DNA reads TGTGCCACGCGAACCCCAGGGACTGTGAAAAACATTCAGTACTTC. Translating it yields CATRTPGTVKNIQYF. Drawing the rest from reference TRBV28 and TRBJ2-4, the complete variable domain is DVKVTQSSRYLVKRTGEKVFLECVQDMDHENMFWYRQDPGLGLRLIYFSYDVKMKEKGDIPEGYSVSREKKERFSLILESASTNQTSMYLCATRTPGTVKNIQYFGAGTRLSVL.

This clone was observed a handful of times. The chain couples TRBV27 to TRBJ2-3, with TRBD1 matching 8 bases. The J segment lost 4 bases and the V segment lost 6 bases, leaving 0 bases of the junction unmatched. Germline V gene sequence: CDR1 MNHEY, CDR2 SMNVEV (reference sequence). CDR3 length equals 12 residues. The DNA of the CDR3 is TGTGCCAGCAGGACAGGGGCAGATACGCAGTATTTT. Translating it yields CASRTGADTQYF.

The V call is TRBV5-1, the J call TRBJ2-5, with TRBD1 identical over 7 bases. This CDR3 is built from 17 residues. Germline CDR1 SGHRS, CDR2 YFSETQ. V shed 4 bases and J 1 base; nucleotides not matched to a gene: 13. The CDR3: CASSDRQGPELQETQYF. As DNA, the CDR3 is TGCGCCAGCAGCGATAGACAGGGTCCTGAACTCCAAGAGACCCAGTACTTC.

This chain connects TRBV9 to TRBJ2-1, with TRBD2 matching 10 bases. V shed 3 bases and J 9 bases; nucleotides not matched to a gene: 0. This CDR3 spans 12 amino acids. Germline CDR1 and CDR2: SGDLS and YYNGEE. CDR3 residues: CASSASGSEQFF. CDR3 bases: TGTGCCAGCAGCGCTAGCGGGAGTGAGCAGTTCTTC.

On this clone: An end of the junction differs from the germline gene, which may be a read error. V is TRBV23-1 and J is TRBJ1-1; TRBD1 is a possible D gene (5 bases). TRBV23-1 is identified as an open reading frame with a role that is uncertain. The CDR3 runs 12 residues. The chain's CDR3 is CASSLEGTERIF. CDR3 in DNA: TGCGCCAGCAGTCTAGAAGGGACCGAACGTATCTTT.

The chain has TRBV4-1 and TRBJ1-5; tentative D call: TRBD1 (5 bases). Germline V CDR1 and CDR2: MGHRA, YSYEKL. The CDR3 contains 16 residues. The V and J ends lost 1 base and 0 bases respectively, with 10 bases between them. CDR3 bases: TGCGCCAGCAGCCAAGGACAGACTTATAGCAATCAGCCCCAGCATTTT. Translated, it gives CASSQGQTYSNQPQHF.

The chain recombines TRBV11-2 with TRBJ2-3, with D uncertain. There are 16 residues in the CDR3. The germline V gene has CDR1 SGHAT and CDR2 FQNNGV. Trimming cost V 2 bases and J 2 bases, with 14 bases left between them. CDR3 region: CASSLPPGSNTDTQYF. In DNA, the CDR3 is TGTGCCAGCAGCTTACCCCCGGGCAGCAACACAGATACGCAGTATTTT.

This clone was seen just once. This sequence joins TRBV4-1 and TRBJ2-5, with a weak D call TRBD1 (5 bases). The CDR3 has 15 residues. The germline V and J ends were trimmed by 4 bases and 4 bases, with 16 bases remaining between them. Looked up from germline, CDR1 is MGHRA and CDR2 is YSYEKL. In DNA form, the CDR3 reads TGCGCCAGCAGCCTAACTCAGGGTGCTTTAGAGACCCAGTACTTC. Protein: CASSLTQGALETQYF.

The chain employs TRBV11-1 and TRBJ2-7; D gene uncertain. There are 14 residues in the CDR3. The V gene lost 0 bases and the J gene lost 0 bases, with 6 bases spanning the gap. Looked up from germline, CDR1 is SGHAT and CDR2 is FQDESV (reference sequence). The CDR3, as DNA: TGTGCCAGCAGCTTAGCGGGGAACTCCTACGAGCAGTACTTC. This codes for CASSLAGNSYEQYF.

The CDR3 here is CASSEYTYEQYF. Here the CDR3 DNA reads TGTGCCAGCAGTGAATACACCTACGAGCAGTACTTC. The rearrangement joins TRBV6-1 to TRBJ2-7; D is unresolved. CDR1 and CDR2 from the germline V gene are MNHNS and SASEGT. V was clipped by 2 bases and J by 2 bases, with 4 bases between them. CDR3 length: 12 amino acids.

The chain is built from TRBV5-1 and TRBJ2-1; 11 bases map to TRBD2. This CDR3 is built from 17 residues. The V and J ends lost 4 bases and 7 bases, in that order; junction bases with no gene match: 13. The germline V gene encodes CDR1 SGHRS and CDR2 YFSETQ. The CDR3 here is CASSARTSGLGRNEQFF. DNA for the CDR3: TGCGCCAGCAGCGCCAGGACTAGCGGGCTAGGGAGGAATGAGCAGTTCTTC.

This chain joins TRBV6-6 and TRBJ2-7, with 16 bases identical to TRBD2. CDR1 MNHNY and CDR2 SVGAGI come from the germline V gene (reference sequence). This CDR3 has 16 amino acids. With V trimmed by 2 bases and J by 4 bases, 2 bases remained unmatched. This chain's CDR3 is CASSYGTSGRAYEQYF. CDR3 DNA sequence: TGTGCCAGCAGTTACGGGACTAGCGGGAGGGCGTACGAGCAGTACTTC.

Written as DNA, the CDR3 is TGTGCCAGCAGTTTATCTAGCGGGAGCTACACCGGGGAGCTGTTTTTT. Its translation: CASSLSSGSYTGELFF. The chain has TRBV28 and TRBJ2-2, with TRBD2 matching 10 bases. CDR1 is MDHEN, CDR2 SYDVKM, per germline. Losses at the gene ends were 1 base for V and 3 bases for J; bases not matched to a gene: 2. CDR3 length: 16 residues.

The V call is TRBV6-6, the J call TRBJ2-6, with D uncertain. CDR3 length: 14 residues. The V end was cut by 3 bases, the J end by 4 bases, with 7 bases between. Per the germline V gene, CDR1 is MNHNY and CDR2 is SVGAGI (reference sequence). The CDR3 region is CASSYRSGANVLTF. CDR3 DNA sequence: TGTGCCAGCAGTTATAGGTCCGGGGCCAACGTCCTGACTTTC.

The chain combines TRBV2 with TRBJ2-7; D gene unclear. The ends were cut back, 1 base at V and 0 bases at J, with 10 bases in the middle. The germline gives CDR1 SNHLY, CDR2 FYNNEI. The CDR3 contains 15 residues. This chain's CDR3 is CASSEEVSHSYEQYF. The CDR3 DNA reads as TGTGCCAGCAGTGAAGAAGTCTCGCACTCCTACGAGCAGTACTTC.